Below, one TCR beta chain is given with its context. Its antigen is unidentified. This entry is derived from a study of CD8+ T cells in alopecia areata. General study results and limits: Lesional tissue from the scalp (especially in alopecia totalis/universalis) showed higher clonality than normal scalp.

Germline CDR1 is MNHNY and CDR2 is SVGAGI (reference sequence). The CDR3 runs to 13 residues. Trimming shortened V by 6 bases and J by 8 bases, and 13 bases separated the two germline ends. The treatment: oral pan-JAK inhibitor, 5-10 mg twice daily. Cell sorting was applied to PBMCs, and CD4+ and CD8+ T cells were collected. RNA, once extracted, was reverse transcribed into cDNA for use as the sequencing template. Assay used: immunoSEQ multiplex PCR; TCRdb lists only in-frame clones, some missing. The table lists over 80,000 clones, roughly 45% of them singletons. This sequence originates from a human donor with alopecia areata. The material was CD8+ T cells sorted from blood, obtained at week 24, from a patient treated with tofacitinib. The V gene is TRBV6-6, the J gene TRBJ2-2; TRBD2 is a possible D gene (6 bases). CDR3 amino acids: CASRGGPGGELFF. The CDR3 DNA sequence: TGTGCCAGCAGAGGAGGGCCAGGGGGGGAGCTGTTTTTT.